This T cell receptor beta chain was sequenced for a study of CD8+ T cells in alopecia areata. After removal of 5 bases from V and 11 bases from J, the junction contained 9 bases not matched to a gene. This CDR3 comprises 13 residues. The germline V gene encodes CDR1 SGHAT and CDR2 FQNNGV. This clone was picked up a small number of times. Extracted RNA was reverse transcribed, and the resulting cDNA served as sequencing template. Method: immunoSEQ multiplex PCR; TCRdb's copy keeps in-frame clones and lacks some. This sample has fewer than 110,000 clones, with around three fifths found just once. Input material: CD4+ T cells sorted from blood. The TCR comes from a human donor in good health. The chain is built from TRBV11-2 and TRBJ2-5, with 9 bases fitting TRBD1. The CDR3 region has the DNA TGTGCCAGCAGCCCGAACCGGGACAGGGCTCAGTACTTC. It codes for CASSPNRDRAQYF.